The clone carrying this TCR beta chain was observed a single time. The antigen is not known. Germline CDR1 reads SGDLS; CDR2 reads YYNGEE. This CDR3 comprises 15 residues. V dropped 3 bases and J dropped 6; count of bases not matched to a gene: 9. This sample stems from a study of T-cell memory formation after mild COVID-19. General study findings and limits: What remained unconfirmed was the SARS-CoV-2 specificity of second-wave clones peaking on day 37.

Each CDR3 protein is one row after TCRdb ran MiXCR on the 5' RACE reads. Of hundreds of thousands of distinct CDR3 sequences detected, around 21% appear once; the ten largest clones hold about 12%. Sample: PBMCs or a T cell subset sorted from them (not recorded which). The J gene is TRBJ2-7, the V gene TRBV9, with 10 bases matching TRBD2. This TCR came from an adult woman who had mild COVID-19 (a few samples of this study predate the infection). Cell type and time point are not known. The CDR3 DNA sequence: TGTGCCAGCAGCGGTAGCGGGGGGCTGGGCCTCGAGCAGTACTTC. This gives the protein CASSGSGGLGLEQYF.